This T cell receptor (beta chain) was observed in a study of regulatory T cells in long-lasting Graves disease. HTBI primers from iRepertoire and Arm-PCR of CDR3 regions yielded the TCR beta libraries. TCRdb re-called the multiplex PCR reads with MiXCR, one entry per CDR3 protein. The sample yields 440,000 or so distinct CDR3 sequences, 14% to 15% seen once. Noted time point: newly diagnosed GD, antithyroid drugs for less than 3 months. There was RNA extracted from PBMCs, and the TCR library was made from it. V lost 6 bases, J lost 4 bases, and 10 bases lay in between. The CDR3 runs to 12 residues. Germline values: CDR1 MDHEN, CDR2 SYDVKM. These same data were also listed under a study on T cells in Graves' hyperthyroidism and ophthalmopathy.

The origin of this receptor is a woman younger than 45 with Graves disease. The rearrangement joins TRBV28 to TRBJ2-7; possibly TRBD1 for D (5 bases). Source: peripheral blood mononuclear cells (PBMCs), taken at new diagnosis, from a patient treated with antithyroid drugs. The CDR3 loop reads CASSLQEYEQYF. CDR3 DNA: TGTGCCAGCAGCCTACAGGAATACGAGCAGTACTTC.